Listed here are 7 T cell receptor beta chains from one sample, sequenced in a study of radiation and T cells in renal cell carcinoma. The time point was: blood 2 weeks post-SBRT. As for treatment: 15 Gy SBRT to primary tumor, nephrectomy 4 weeks later. Clones were sequenced by immunoSEQ multiplex PCR, and TCRdb holds only the in-frame ones, with some missing. The data show 20,000 to 30,000 clones, roughly 80% seen once. Sequencing was performed on blood, taken from a patient whose treatment included radiotherapy and nephrectomy. The receptors originated from a man aged 55 to 70 with renal cell carcinoma.

This clone is labeled medium-sized (0.01 to 0.1%). V is TRBV28 and J is TRBJ2-3; TRBD2 matches 7 bases. Trimming took 3 bases from V and 2 from J; bases not matched to a gene: 14. The germline CDR1 and CDR2 sequences are MDHEN and SYDVKM. CDR3 size: 18 residues. CDR3 region: CASSFYSRSSGPTDTQYF. In nucleotides, the CDR3 is TGTGCCAGCAGTTTCTATTCCAGGTCTAGCGGACCCACAGATACGCAGTATTTT.

The rearrangement uses TRBV7-2 and TRBJ2-5; D is uncertain. Germline assignment: CDR1 SGHTA and CDR2 FQGNSA. Trimming stripped 3 bases from V and 1 base from J, with 6 bases between. The CDR3 runs 13 residues. The CDR3: CASSFNFQETQYF. DNA of the CDR3: TGTGCCAGCAGCTTCAACTTCCAAGAGACCCAGTACTTC.

This clone was counted once. The J gene is TRBJ1-3, the V gene TRBV11-2; D remains ambiguous. The V gene's germline CDR1 is SGHAT and CDR2 FQNNGV. V lost 5 bases to trimming and J lost 6 bases, with 8 bases between them. The length of the CDR3 is 12 residues. The CDR3 protein is CASSPPSNTIYF. CDR3 coding DNA: TGTGCCAGCAGCCCTCCCTCAAACACCATATATTTT.

The table lists this clone with a few counts. The chain is built from TRBV5-1 and TRBJ1-1; TRBD1 might be the D (6 bases). The CDR3 covers 13 residues. V was trimmed by 6 bases and J by 4 bases, leaving 13 bases between them. CDR1 and CDR2 (germline): SGHRS, YFSETQ. As DNA, the CDR3 is TGCGCCAGCAACAAGGGGGGAAGCACTGAAGCTTTCTTT. Amino acids: CASNKGGSTEAFF.

The J gene is TRBJ1-2, the V gene TRBV30; 10 nucleotides line up with TRBD1. This CDR3 has 15 residues. Germline trimming cut 3 bases from V and 4 bases from J; bases unmatched to any gene: 8. Germline CDR1 and CDR2: GTSNPN and SVGIG (reference sequence). The CDR3 DNA sequence: TGTGCCTGGAGCACAGCCCGGACAGGGGGCTATGGCTACACCTTC. Protein sequence: CAWSTARTGGYGYTF.

The rearrangement links TRBV5-1 to TRBJ2-5; no firm D call. The V gene lost 3 bases and the J gene lost 4 bases, with 10 bases spanning the gap. The germline V gene has CDR1 SGHRS and CDR2 YFSETQ. The CDR3 spans 13 residues. In nucleotides, the CDR3 is TGCGCCAGCAGCTCTTCCGGTTCAGAGACCCAGTACTTC. Its translation is CASSSSGSETQYF.

This CDR3 reads CASSLLRDSGYTF. The CDR3 DNA follows: TGTGCCAGCAGCCTCCTCAGGGATTCTGGCTACACCTTC. The chain combines TRBV6-6 with TRBJ1-2, with D possibly matching TRBD1 (5 bases). Germline V lookup: CDR1 MNHNY, CDR2 SVGAGI (reference sequence). The V gene lost 6 bases and the J gene lost 7 bases, with 15 bases spanning the gap. The CDR3 has 13 residues.